This TCR beta chain was captured by sequencing in a study of blood T cell repertoires in COVID-19. Looking at the study overall: The samples span acute and convalescent COVID-19 from the United States, Italy and Spain. T cells, B-cell-depleted T cells, or PBMCs supplied cDNA or gDNA.

Profiling relied on immunoSEQ multiplex PCR, and the TCRdb table lists in-frame clones only, not all of them. The table has fewer than 500,000 clones, more than 75% seen once. Trimming cost V 3 bases and J 6 bases; bases outside gene matches: 4. Germline-derived CDR1 and CDR2 are MNHEY and SMNVEV (reference sequence). The CDR3 covers 13 residues. This clone was seen only once. The TCR sequence derives from a woman in her 30s with acute COVID-19. What was sequenced was PBMCs or T cells enriched from blood (not recorded which). This sequence joins TRBV27 and TRBJ1-2, with 7 bases that match TRBD1. The CDR3 protein is CASSFKGADGYTF. For the CDR3, the DNA is TGTGCCAGCAGTTTCAAGGGGGCTGATGGCTACACCTTC.